The TCR beta chain described here comes from a study of blood T cell repertoires in COVID-19 (dated by TCRdb to 2018 to 2020). Broadly, across the study: Collaborator samples came from the United States, Italy and Spain and covered acute and convalescent phases of COVID-19. The material from the prospective study consisted of cDNA or gDNA derived from T cells, B-cell-depleted T cells, or PBMCs. The dataset comprised deeply sampled blood TCRbeta repertoires from subjects exposed to, actively infected with, or recovered from COVID-19. The repertoires were made available in a free public database intended to serve as a resource for research on the immune response to SARS-CoV-2. The samples were drawn from two sources: the first 160 participants of the ongoing ImmuneRACE study, and 950 to 1,500 subjects contributed by 6 global collaborators. Sample metadata almost always included a de-identified subject ID, COVID-19 status, age in years and sex. Where available, HLA class I and class II types were obtained from metadata supplied by the sample provider rather than from assay-based typing. The full study reports these points: The quantity of clinical and demographic metadata differed by source and by participant and was supplied without curation.

Collaborating institutions collected whole blood in K2EDTA tubes following their own protocols. For TCRbeta analysis, collaborators shipped samples as frozen whole blood, isolated PBMCs, or DNA extracted from either of those sample types. Trimming removed 1 base from V and 4 bases from J, leaving 13 bases between the germline ends. Taken from cysteine to phenylalanine, the CDR3 has 15 residues. Only the CDR3 portion is preserved as DNA: 45 bases, with reading frame beginning at the first base. Taken from the germline V gene, the CDR1 and CDR2 loops are MNHNS and SASEGT. With regard to this clone: Its target antigen remains unknown. No clone much larger than this one lies a single base away; base qualities are absent.

TCRbeta CDR3 regions were amplified from genomic DNA by means of the immunoSEQ Assay, a bias-controlled multiplex PCR. The paper's processing steps were these. Nucleated cell counts per sample were estimated from amplification of reference gene primers within the assay. To quantify the absolute abundance of each unique TCRbeta CDR3 rearrangement, sequence reads were collapsed and filtered. For each sample, productive Simpson clonality was calculated as the square root of Simpson's diversity index over productive rearrangements. TCRdb re-hosts the immuneACCESS table, in-frame sequences only. Its copies lack some clones; in the studies checked, an unresolved V gene accounts for under half of them, and the cause for the rest is not known. The V and J calls and clone size come from that table; D and trimming were worked out from the DNA. This sample is represented by around 60,000 clones; about 88% of them were singletons. The ten largest clones capture approximately 3.6% of the sample.

Source material: peripheral blood. The sequence came from a man aged 65 to 85 with acute or convalescent COVID-19. The chain is assembled from TRBV6-1 and TRBJ1-2; perhaps TRBD1 is the D gene, with 5 bases matching. The encoded CDR3 is CASSEGQGLLYGYTF. At the DNA level, the sequence is TGTGCCAGCAGTGAAGGGCAGGGCCTGCTCTATGGCTACACCTTC.